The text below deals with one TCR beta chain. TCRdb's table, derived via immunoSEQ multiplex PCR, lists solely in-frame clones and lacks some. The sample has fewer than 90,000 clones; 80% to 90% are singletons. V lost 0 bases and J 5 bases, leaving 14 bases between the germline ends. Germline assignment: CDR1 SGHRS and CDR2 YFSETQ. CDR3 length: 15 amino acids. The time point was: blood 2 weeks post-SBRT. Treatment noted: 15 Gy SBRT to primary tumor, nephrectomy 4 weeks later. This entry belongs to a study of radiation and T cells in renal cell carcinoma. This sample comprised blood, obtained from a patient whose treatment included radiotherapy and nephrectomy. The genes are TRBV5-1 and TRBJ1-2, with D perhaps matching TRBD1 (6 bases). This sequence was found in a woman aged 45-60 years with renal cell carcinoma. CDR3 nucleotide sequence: TGCGCCAGCAGCTTGGCCAGGGGACTTATATATGGCTACACCTTC. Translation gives CASSLARGLIYGYTF. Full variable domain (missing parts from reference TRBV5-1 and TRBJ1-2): KAGVTQTPRYLIKTRGQQVTLSCSPISGHRSVSWYQQTPGQGLQFLFEYFSETQRNKGNFPGRFSGRQFSNSRSEMNVSTLELGDSALYLCASSLARGLIYGYTFGSGTRLTVV.